This entry describes one T cell receptor beta chain. Its antigen is currently unknown. This specimen belongs to a study of Ad26.COV2.S vaccination and SARS-CoV-2 variants. Study outcomes and limitations: Those who received the vaccine showed greater spike-specific TCR breadth than those given placebo.

CDR3 length: 16 residues. Trimming removed 2 bases at V and 5 bases at J, with 19 bases between. CDR1 is SEHNR, CDR2 FQNEAQ, per germline (reference sequence). Treatment here: some 19 received Ad26.COV2.S at low or high dose, single or two shots; 5 received placebo; per-sample allocation not given. Day 63 after the first vaccine or placebo injection was the time point for sampling. Repertoires were generated with immunoSEQ multiplex PCR, while TCRdb's copy carries only in-frame clones and drops some. Of roughly 450,000 clones listed, 80% to 95% are singletons. This sequence originates from a person aged 18 to 65 who received the Ad26.COV2.S COVID-19 vaccine or a placebo. The sequences come from peripheral blood, collected in a trial of Ad26.COV2.S vaccine versus placebo. This rearrangement joins TRBV7-9 to TRBJ2-7; tentative D call: TRBD2 (5 bases). CDR3 sequence reads: CASSLSGSRLSDEQYF. In DNA, the CDR3 is TGTGCCAGCAGCTTATCTGGGTCTCGACTTAGCGACGAGCAGTACTTC.